This T cell receptor beta chain was captured by sequencing in a study of blood T cell repertoires in COVID-19. In the study overall: There were acute and convalescent COVID-19 samples, and they came from the United States, Italy and Spain. Nucleic acid was either cDNA or gDNA, and it came from T cells, B-cell-depleted T cells, or PBMCs.

V gave up 2 bases and J gave up 3 bases, with 6 bases separating them. The germline V gene encodes CDR1 KGHDR and CDR2 SFDVKD. CDR3 length equals 13 residues. Under the authors' procedure: Amplifying reference gene primers gave estimates of nucleated cell counts. Profiled with immunoSEQ multiplex PCR; TCRdb holds only in-frame clones, not every one. The DNA was the basis for D and trimming; V, J and clone size are from that table. The sample lists around 400,000 clones; about 89% were seen once. V and J are TRBV24-1 and TRBJ1-2, with D hard to call. Material: peripheral blood. The TCR comes from a man aged 40-49 years with acute or convalescent COVID-19. The CDR3 nucleotides are TGTGCCACCAGTGATTGGCAGTACTATGGCTACACCTTC. Translation: CATSDWQYYGYTF.